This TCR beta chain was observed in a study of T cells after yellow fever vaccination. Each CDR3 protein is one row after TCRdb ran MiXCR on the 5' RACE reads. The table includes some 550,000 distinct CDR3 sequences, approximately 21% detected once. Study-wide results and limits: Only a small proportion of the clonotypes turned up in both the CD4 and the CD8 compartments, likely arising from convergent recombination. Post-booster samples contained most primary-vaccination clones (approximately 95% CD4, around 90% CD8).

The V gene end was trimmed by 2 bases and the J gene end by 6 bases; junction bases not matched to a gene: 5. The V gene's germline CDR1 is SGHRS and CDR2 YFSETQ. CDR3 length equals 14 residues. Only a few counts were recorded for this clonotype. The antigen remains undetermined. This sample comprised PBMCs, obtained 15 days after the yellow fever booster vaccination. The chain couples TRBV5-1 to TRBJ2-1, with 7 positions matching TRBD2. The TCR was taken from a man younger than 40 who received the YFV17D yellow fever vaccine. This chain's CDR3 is CASSFTSVGNEQFF. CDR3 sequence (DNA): TGCGCCAGCAGCTTCACTAGCGTGGGCAATGAGCAGTTCTTC.